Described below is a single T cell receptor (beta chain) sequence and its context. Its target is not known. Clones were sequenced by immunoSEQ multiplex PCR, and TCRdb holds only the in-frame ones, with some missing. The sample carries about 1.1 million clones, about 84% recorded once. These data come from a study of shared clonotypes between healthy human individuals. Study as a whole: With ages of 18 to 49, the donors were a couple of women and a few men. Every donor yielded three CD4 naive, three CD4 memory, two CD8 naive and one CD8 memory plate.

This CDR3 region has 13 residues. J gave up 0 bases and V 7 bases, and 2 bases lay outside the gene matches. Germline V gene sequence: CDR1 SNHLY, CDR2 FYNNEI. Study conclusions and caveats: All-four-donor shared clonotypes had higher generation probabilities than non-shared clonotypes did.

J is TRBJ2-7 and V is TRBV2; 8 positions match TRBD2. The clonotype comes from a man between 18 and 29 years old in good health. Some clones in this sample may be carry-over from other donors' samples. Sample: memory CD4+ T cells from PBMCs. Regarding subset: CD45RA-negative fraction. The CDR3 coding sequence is TGTGCCAGCAACAGCGGGAGCTCCTACGAGCAGTACTTC. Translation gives CASNSGSSYEQYF.